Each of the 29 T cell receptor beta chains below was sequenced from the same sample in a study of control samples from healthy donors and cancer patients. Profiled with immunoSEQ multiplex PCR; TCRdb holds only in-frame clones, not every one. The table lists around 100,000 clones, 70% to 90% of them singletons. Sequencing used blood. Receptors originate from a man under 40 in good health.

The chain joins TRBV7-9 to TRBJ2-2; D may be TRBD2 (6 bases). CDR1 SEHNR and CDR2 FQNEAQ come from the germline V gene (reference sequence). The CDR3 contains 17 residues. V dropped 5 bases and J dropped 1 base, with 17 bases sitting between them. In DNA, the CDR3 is TGTGCCAGCAGCCACCAGAGCGGGTTTATGAACACCGGGGAGCTGTTTTTT. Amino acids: CASSHQSGFMNTGELFF.

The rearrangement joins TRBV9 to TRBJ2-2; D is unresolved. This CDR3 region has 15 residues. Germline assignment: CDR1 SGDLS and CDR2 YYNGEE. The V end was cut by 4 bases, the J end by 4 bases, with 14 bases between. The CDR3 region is CASSPGEVGTGELFF. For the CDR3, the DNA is TGTGCCAGCAGCCCCGGTGAGGTGGGCACCGGGGAGCTGTTTTTT. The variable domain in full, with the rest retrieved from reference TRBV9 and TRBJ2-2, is DSGVTQTPKHLITATGQRVTLRCSPRSGDLSVYWYQQSLDQGLQFLIQYYNGEERAKGNILERFSAQQFPDLHSELNLSSLELGDSALYFCASSPGEVGTGELFFGEGSRLTVL.

This chain's CDR3 is CASSLEVNQPQHF. CDR3 DNA sequence: TGCGCCAGCAGCTTGGAGGTGAATCAGCCCCAGCATTTT. This chain links TRBV5-1 with TRBJ1-5; D gene ambiguous. This CDR3 is 13 amino acids long. Germline values: CDR1 SGHRS, CDR2 YFSETQ. The V gene lost 0 bases and the J gene lost 4 bases, with 5 bases spanning the gap.

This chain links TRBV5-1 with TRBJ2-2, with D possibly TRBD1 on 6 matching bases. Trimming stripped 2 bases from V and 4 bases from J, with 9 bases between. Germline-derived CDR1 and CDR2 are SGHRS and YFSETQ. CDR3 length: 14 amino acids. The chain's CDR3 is CASSLAGATGELFF. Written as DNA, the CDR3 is TGCGCCAGCAGCTTAGCAGGGGCCACCGGGGAGCTGTTTTTT.

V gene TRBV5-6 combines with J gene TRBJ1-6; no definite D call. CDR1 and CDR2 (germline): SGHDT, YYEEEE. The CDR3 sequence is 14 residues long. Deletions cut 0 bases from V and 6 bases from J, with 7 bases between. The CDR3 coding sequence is TGTGCCAGCAGCTTGGCCGGGGTTAATTCACCCCTCCACTTT. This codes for CASSLAGVNSPLHF.

CDR3 DNA sequence: TGCGCCAGCAGCCTCGACCTTCAGACTGGTGAGCAGTTCTTC. Protein sequence: CASSLDLQTGEQFF. The rearrangement links TRBV4-3 to TRBJ2-1, with unresolved D. The CDR3 runs 14 residues. Looked up from germline, CDR1 is LGHNA and CDR2 is YSLEER. The V gene lost 4 bases and the J gene lost 9 bases, with 16 bases spanning the gap.

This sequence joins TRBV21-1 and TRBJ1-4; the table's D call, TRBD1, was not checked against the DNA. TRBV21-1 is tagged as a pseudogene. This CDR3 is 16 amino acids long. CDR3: CASSKGTGTGAEKLFF. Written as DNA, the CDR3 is TGTGCCAGCAGCAAAGGTACCGGGACAGGGGCTGAAAAACTGTTTTTT.

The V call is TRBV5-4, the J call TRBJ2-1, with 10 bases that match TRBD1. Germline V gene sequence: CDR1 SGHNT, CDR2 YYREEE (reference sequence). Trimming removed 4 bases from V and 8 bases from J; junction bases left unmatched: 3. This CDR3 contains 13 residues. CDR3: CASSAGQGYEQFF. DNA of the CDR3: TGTGCCAGCAGCGCGGGACAGGGGTATGAGCAGTTCTTC. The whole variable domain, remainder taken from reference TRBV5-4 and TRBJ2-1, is ETGVTQSPTHLIKTRGQQVTLRCSSQSGHNTVSWYQQALGQGPQFIFQYYREEENGRGNFPPRFSGLQFPNYSSELNVNALELDDSALYLCASSAGQGYEQFFGPGTRLTVL.

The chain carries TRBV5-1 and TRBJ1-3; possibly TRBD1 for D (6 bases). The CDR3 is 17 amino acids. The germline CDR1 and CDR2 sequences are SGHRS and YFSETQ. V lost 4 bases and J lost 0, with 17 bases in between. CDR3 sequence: CASSRGQDSISGNTIYF. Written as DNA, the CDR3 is TGCGCCAGCAGCCGGGGACAAGATTCTATCTCTGGAAACACCATATATTTT. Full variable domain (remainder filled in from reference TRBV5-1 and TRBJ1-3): KAGVTQTPRYLIKTRGQQVTLSCSPISGHRSVSWYQQTPGQGLQFLFEYFSETQRNKGNFPGRFSGRQFSNSRSEMNVSTLELGDSALYLCASSRGQDSISGNTIYFGEGSWLTVV.

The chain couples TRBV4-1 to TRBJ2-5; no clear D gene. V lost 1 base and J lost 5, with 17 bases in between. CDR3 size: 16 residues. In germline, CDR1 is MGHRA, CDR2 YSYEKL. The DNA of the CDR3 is TGCGCCAGCAGCCAAGGCGTGAGATGGAGAGATGAGACCCAGTACTTC. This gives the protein CASSQGVRWRDETQYF.

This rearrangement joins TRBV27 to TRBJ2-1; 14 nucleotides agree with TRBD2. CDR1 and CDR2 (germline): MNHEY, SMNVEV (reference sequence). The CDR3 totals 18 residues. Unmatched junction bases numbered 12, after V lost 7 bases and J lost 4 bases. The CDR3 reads CASTHSGTSGSFYNEQFF. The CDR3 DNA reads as TGTGCCAGCACCCACTCCGGGACTAGCGGGAGTTTTTACAATGAGCAGTTCTTC.

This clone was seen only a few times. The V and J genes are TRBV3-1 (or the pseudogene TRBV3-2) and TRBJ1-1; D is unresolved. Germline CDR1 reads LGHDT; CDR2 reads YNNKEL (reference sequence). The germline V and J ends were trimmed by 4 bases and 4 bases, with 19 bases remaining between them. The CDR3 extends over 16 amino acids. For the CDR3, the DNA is TGTGCCAGCAGCCCCCCCCCGAAGGGTCTTGGCACTGAAGCTTTCTTT. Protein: CASSPPPKGLGTEAFF.

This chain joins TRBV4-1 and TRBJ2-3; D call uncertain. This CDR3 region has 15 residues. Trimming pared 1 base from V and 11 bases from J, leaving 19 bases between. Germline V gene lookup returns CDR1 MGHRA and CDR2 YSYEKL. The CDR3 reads CASSQASRWSGMQYF. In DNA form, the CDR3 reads TGCGCCAGCAGCCAAGCTTCTAGGTGGAGTGGTATGCAGTATTTT.

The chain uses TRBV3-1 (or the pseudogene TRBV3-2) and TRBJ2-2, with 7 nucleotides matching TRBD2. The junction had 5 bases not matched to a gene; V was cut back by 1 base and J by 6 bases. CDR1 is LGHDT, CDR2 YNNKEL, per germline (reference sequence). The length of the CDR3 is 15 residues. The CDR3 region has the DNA TGTGCCAGCAGCCAAGCTGCAGGGAGGGCCGGGGAGCTGTTTTTT. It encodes CASSQAAGRAGELFF.

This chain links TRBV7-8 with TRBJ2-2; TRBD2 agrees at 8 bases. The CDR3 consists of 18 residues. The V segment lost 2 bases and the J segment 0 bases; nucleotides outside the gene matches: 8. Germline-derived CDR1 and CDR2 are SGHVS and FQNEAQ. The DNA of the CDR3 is TGTGCCAGCAGCTTAAGGGGACTAGACTTCGCGAACACCGGGGAGCTGTTTTTT. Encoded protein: CASSLRGLDFANTGELFF. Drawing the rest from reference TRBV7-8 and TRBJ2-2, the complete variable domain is GAGVSQSPRYKVAKRGQDVALRCDPISGHVSLFWYQQALGQGPEFLTYFQNEAQLDKSGLPSDRFFAERPEGSVSTLKIQRTQQEDSAVYLCASSLRGLDFANTGELFFGEGSRLTVL.

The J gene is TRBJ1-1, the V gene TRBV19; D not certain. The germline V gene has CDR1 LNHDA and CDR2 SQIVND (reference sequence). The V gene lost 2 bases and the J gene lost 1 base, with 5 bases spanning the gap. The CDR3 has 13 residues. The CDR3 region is CASSIQRNTEAFF. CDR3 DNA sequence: TGTGCCAGTAGTATACAGAGGAACACTGAAGCTTTCTTT.

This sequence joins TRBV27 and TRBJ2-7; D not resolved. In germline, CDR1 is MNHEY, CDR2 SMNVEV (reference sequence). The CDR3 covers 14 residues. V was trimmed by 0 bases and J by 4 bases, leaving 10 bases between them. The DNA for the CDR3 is TGTGCCAGCAGTTTATCGCCCTCCGATTACGAGCAGTACTTC. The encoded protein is CASSLSPSDYEQYF.

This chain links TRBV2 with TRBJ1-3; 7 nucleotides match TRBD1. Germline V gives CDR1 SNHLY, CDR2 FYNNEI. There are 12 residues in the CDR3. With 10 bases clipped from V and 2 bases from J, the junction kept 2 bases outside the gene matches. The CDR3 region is CATQGPGNTIYF. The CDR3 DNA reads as TGTGCCACACAGGGGCCTGGAAACACCATATATTTT.

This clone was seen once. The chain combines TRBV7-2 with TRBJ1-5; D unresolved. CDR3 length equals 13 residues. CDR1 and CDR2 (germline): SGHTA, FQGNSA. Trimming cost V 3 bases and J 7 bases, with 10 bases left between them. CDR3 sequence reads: CASSFRVEQPQHF. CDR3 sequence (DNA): TGTGCCAGCAGCTTTAGAGTAGAGCAGCCCCAGCATTTT.

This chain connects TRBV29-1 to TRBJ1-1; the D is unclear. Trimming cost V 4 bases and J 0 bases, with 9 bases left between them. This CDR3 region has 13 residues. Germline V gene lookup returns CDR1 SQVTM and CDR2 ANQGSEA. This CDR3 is CSVVGIMNTEAFF. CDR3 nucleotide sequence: TGCAGCGTTGTCGGTATAATGAACACTGAAGCTTTCTTT. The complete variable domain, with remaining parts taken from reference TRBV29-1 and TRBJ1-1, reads SAVISQKPSRDICQRGTSLTIQCQVDSQVTMMFWYRQQPGQSLTLIATANQGSEATYESGFVIDKFPISRPNLTFSTLTVSNMSPEDSSIYLCSVVGIMNTEAFFGQGTRLTVV.

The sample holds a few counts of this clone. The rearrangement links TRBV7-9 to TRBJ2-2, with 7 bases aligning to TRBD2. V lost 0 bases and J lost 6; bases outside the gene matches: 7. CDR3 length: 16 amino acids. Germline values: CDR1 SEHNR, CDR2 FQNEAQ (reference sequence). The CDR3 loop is CASSLAGAGAAGELFF. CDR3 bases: TGTGCCAGCAGCTTAGCGGGTGCGGGAGCGGCCGGGGAGCTGTTTTTT.

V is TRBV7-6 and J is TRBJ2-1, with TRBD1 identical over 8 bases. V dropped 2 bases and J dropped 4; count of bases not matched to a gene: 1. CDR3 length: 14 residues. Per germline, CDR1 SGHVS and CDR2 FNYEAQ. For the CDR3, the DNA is TGTGCCAGCAGCTTACAGGGGGCATACAATGAGCAGTTCTTC. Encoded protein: CASSLQGAYNEQFF. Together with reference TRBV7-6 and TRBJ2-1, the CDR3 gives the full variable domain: GAGVSQSPRYKVTKRGQDVALRCDPISGHVSLYWYRQALGQGPEFLTYFNYEAQQDKSGLPNDRFSAERPEGSISTLTIQRTEQRDSAMYRCASSLQGAYNEQFFGPGTRLTVL.

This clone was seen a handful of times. This chain's CDR3 is CASSFQINYEQYF. The CDR3 DNA reads as TGTGCCAGCAGTTTCCAAATTAACTACGAGCAGTACTTC. The V and J genes are TRBV27 and TRBJ2-7, with D uncertain. CDR1 and CDR2 from the germline V gene are MNHEY and SMNVEV (reference sequence). The CDR3 sequence is 13 residues long. The germline V and J ends were trimmed by 3 bases and 3 bases, with 9 bases remaining between them.

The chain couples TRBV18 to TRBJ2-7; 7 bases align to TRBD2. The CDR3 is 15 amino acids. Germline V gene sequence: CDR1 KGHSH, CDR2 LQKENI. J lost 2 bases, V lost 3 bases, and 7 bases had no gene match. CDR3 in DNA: TGTGCCAGCTCACCGGGGAGGGCCGTAACCTACGAGCAGTACTTC. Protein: CASSPGRAVTYEQYF.

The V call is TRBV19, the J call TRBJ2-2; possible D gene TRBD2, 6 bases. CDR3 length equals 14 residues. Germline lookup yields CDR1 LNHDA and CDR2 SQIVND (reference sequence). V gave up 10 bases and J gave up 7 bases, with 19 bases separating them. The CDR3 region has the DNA TGTGCCACAAGGGCCGGGGGAGGTAGCGGGGAGCTGTTTTTT. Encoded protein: CATRAGGGSGELFF.

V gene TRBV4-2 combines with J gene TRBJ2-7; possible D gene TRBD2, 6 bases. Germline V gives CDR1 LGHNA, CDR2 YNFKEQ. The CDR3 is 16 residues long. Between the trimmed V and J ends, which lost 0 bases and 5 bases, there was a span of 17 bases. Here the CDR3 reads CASSQDPSEFFHEQYF. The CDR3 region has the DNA TGTGCCAGCAGCCAAGATCCTAGCGAATTCTTCCACGAGCAGTACTTC.

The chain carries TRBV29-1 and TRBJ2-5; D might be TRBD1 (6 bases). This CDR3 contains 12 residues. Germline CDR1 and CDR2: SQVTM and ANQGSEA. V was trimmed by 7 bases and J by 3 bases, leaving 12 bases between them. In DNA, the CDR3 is TGCAGCGGATCTTCAGGGGAAGAGACCCAGTACTTC. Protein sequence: CSGSSGEETQYF.

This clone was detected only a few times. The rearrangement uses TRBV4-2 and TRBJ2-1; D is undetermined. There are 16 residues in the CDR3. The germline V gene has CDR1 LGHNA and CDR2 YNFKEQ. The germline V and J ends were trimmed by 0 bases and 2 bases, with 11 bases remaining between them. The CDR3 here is CASSQDFRSTYNEQFF. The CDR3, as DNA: TGTGCCAGCAGCCAAGATTTCCGTTCAACCTACAATGAGCAGTTCTTC.

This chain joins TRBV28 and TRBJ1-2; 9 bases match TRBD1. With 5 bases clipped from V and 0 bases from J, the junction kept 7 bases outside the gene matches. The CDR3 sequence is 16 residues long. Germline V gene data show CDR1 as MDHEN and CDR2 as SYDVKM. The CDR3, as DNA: TGTGCCAGCAGTCCACAGGGGGCAGGAGCTAACTATGGCTACACCTTC. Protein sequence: CASSPQGAGANYGYTF.